The TCR beta chain under discussion was sequenced for a study of blood T cells in healthy people across ages. This clonotype was detected a few times. The germline V gene has CDR1 MNHEY and CDR2 SMNVEV (reference sequence). The ends lost 3 bases at V and 5 bases at J; junction bases unmatched: 12. CDR3 length equals 17 residues. PCR was performed a second time for about 6 to 11 cycles using a sample-barcoded 5' primer and a J-beta primer mix. A template-switch adaptor with 12 random nucleotides tagged each cDNA molecule. TCRdb reanalysed the 5' RACE reads using MiXCR and keeps one entry per CDR3 protein. This sample has 1.5 million to 2 million distinct CDR3 sequences, with about 32% found just once.

The sequenced material came from blood. This receptor was identified in a woman in her twenties or thirties in good health. This sequence joins TRBV27 and TRBJ2-1; 8 bases are shared with TRBD2. The CDR3 sequence is CASSLMNRLAPNNEQFF. The DNA for the CDR3 is TGTGCCAGCAGTTTGATGAACCGACTAGCGCCCAACAATGAGCAGTTCTTC.